One sample yielded the 8 T cell receptor beta chains listed below, sequenced in a study of metastatic and nonmetastatic thyroid tumors. TCRdb re-clonotyped the PCR reads through MiXCR. The sample has 25,000 to 35,000 clones, 17% seen once. No patient received treatment before thyroid surgery. Sequenced material: blood. The receptors derive from a female donor with papillary thyroid cancer or a benign thyroid nodule (not recorded which). Some clones in this sample may be carry-over from other donors' samples.

This clone was counted ten times or more. This sequence joins TRBV19 and TRBJ2-7; TRBD2 agrees at 8 bases. This CDR3 comprises 14 residues. Germline V lookup: CDR1 LNHDA, CDR2 SQIVND (reference sequence). J gave up 1 base and V 5 bases, and 4 bases lay outside the gene matches. The CDR3 loop reads CASSSREESYEQYF. In DNA, the CDR3 is TGTGCCAGTAGTTCGCGGGAGGAATCCTACGAGCAGTACTTC.

This clone was observed many times. This sequence joins TRBV6-2 or TRBV6-3 and TRBJ1-1; no firm D call. Germline V gene data show CDR1 as MNHEY and CDR2 as SVGEGT. CDR3 length equals 15 residues. Trimming left V 6 bases short and J 4 bases short, with 18 bases between. DNA of the CDR3: TGTGCCAGCAGAAAGACAAGAGAGGGTAGCACTGAAGCTTTCTTT. Encoded protein: CASRKTREGSTEAFF.

This clone was found many times. This chain joins TRBV12-3 or TRBV12-4 and TRBJ2-7, with no clear D. The CDR3 consists of 12 residues. Trimming stripped 2 bases from V and 7 bases from J, with 9 bases between. Here the CDR3 DNA reads TGTGCCAGCAGTTTAAGTCCAAGGGAGCAGTACTTC. Translating it yields CASSLSPREQYF.

This clone was observed at least ten times. The chain carries TRBV18 and TRBJ2-2; 7 bases are shared with TRBD2. V was pared by 3 bases and J by 1 base, with 5 bases of the junction left unmatched. Germline V CDR1 and CDR2: KGHSH, LQKENI. The CDR3 loop spans 16 amino acids. CDR3 nucleotides: TGTGCCAGCTCACCCTGGGCGGGGGAGAACACCGGGGAGCTGTTTTTT. It specifies CASSPWAGENTGELFF.

At least ten counts were recorded for this clone. This specimen includes other DNA sequences encoding the same CDR3. The V and J genes are TRBV6-1 and TRBJ2-3, with TRBD2 matching over 12 bases. This CDR3 contains 16 residues. CDR1 is MNHNS, CDR2 SASEGT, per germline. Germline trimming cut 5 bases from V and 4 bases from J; bases unmatched to any gene: 7. The CDR3 loop reads CASSLSSGGAPDTQYF. DNA of the CDR3: TGTGCCAGCAGTCTCTCTAGCGGGGGGGCGCCAGATACGCAGTATTTT.

For this clone: A read error may produce the germline difference seen at one junction end. Other nucleotide sequences in the sample specify the same CDR3. The genes are TRBV28 and TRBJ2-1; TRBD2 matches at 11 bases. The germline gives CDR1 MDHEN, CDR2 SYDVKM. The CDR3 runs to 16 residues. The CDR3 coding sequence is TGTGCCAGCAGTCCCCCTACTAGCGGGAGTAAGAATGAGCAATTCTTC. It specifies CASSPPTSGSKNEQFF. Complete variable domain (other parts from reference TRBV28 and TRBJ2-1): DVKVTQSSRYLVKRTGEKVFLECVQDMDHENMFWYRQDPGLGLRLIYFSYDVKMKEKGDIPEGYSVSREKKERFSLILESASTNQTSMYLCASSPPTSGSKNEQFFGPGTRLTVL.

This clone was recorded many times. The chain recombines TRBV5-1 with TRBJ2-1; a weak D match, TRBD2 (5 bases). The CDR3 runs to 13 residues. V lost 0 bases to trimming and J lost 9 bases, with 10 bases between them. Germline V CDR1 and CDR2: SGHRS, YFSETQ. DNA for the CDR3: TGCGCCAGCAGCTTGGGCGGGCACCCTGAGCAGTTCTTC. Its translation: CASSLGGHPEQFF.

The J gene is TRBJ1-5, the V gene TRBV4-1; D not certain. The CDR3 runs 13 residues. Trimming left V 0 bases short and J 6 bases short, with 6 bases between. Germline lookup yields CDR1 MGHRA and CDR2 YSYEKL. CDR3 in amino acids: CASSQERGQPQHF. CDR3 nucleotide sequence: TGCGCCAGCAGCCAAGAGCGGGGTCAGCCCCAGCATTTT.